The 28 T cell receptor beta chains below were found in one sample sequenced in a study of shared clonotypes between healthy human individuals. Here immunoSEQ multiplex PCR was the method, and the copy in TCRdb shows in-frame clones only, minus some. The table records hundreds of thousands of clones, about 76% of them present only once. The sequenced material came from PBMCs. The source is a woman between 35 and 50 years old in good health. Some clones in this sample may be carry-over from other donors' samples.

The chain carries TRBV15 and TRBJ2-3; TRBD1 matches at 7 bases. V lost 5 bases to trimming and J lost 1 base; unmatched junction nucleotides: 12. This CDR3 has 17 residues. Germline V CDR1 and CDR2: LNHNV, YYDKDF (reference sequence). CDR3: CATSRGGSRGRTDTQYF. The CDR3 DNA sequence: TGTGCCACCAGCCGAGGGGGCTCTAGGGGACGCACAGATACGCAGTATTTT.

This chain uses TRBV9 with TRBJ1-5; D is unclear. The CDR3 runs 13 residues. In germline, CDR1 is SGDLS, CDR2 YYNGEE. Trimming removed 4 bases from V and 5 bases from J, with 10 bases in between. The CDR3 is CASSLRTDQPQHF. For the CDR3, the DNA is TGTGCCAGCAGCCTTCGGACGGATCAGCCCCAGCATTTT.

This chain links TRBV2 with TRBJ2-5; 13 nucleotides align to TRBD2. The CDR3 loop spans 12 amino acids. CDR1 and CDR2 from the germline V gene are SNHLY and FYNNEI. Trimming cost V 8 bases and J 11 bases; bases outside gene matches: 5. CDR3 sequence (DNA): TGTGCCAGCGGGACTAGCGGGAATGAGCAGTACTTC. Translating gives CASGTSGNEQYF.

The gene calls are TRBV6-6 and TRBJ1-2; D may be TRBD1 (5 bases). V lost 5 bases, J lost 6 bases, and 13 bases lay in between. The CDR3 extends over 13 amino acids. CDR1 MNHNY and CDR2 SVGAGI come from the germline V gene (reference sequence). The CDR3 spells CASSRQLHDGYTF. The CDR3 nucleotides read TGTGCCAGCAGTCGACAGCTTCACGATGGCTACACCTTC.

The V gene is TRBV7-2, the J gene TRBJ2-1; the D is unclear. Germline CDR1 and CDR2: SGHTA and FQGNSA. This CDR3 region has 14 residues. V lost 5 bases and J lost 1, with 9 bases in between. CDR3 loop: CASSPDISYNEQFF. The DNA for the CDR3 is TGTGCCAGCAGCCCAGATATTTCCTACAATGAGCAGTTCTTC.

This clone was picked up one time. The rearrangement joins TRBV5-1 to TRBJ2-3; D gene unclear. CDR1 and CDR2 (germline): SGHRS, YFSETQ. The CDR3 has 15 residues. Trimming stripped 0 bases from V and 3 bases from J, with 11 bases between. CDR3 DNA: TGCGCCAGCAGCTTGGGGGGAAAATTGACAGATACGCAGTATTTT. Amino acid sequence: CASSLGGKLTDTQYF.

This rearrangement joins TRBV2 to TRBJ2-1; 11 bases are a match to TRBD2. The CDR3 has 15 amino acids. Germline CDR1 is SNHLY and CDR2 is FYNNEI. Germline trimming cut 7 bases from V and 5 bases from J; bases unmatched to any gene: 7. The chain's CDR3 is CASKRTSGPNNEQFF. The CDR3 region has the DNA TGTGCCAGCAAGAGGACTAGCGGGCCCAACAATGAGCAGTTCTTC.

The V and J genes are TRBV27 and TRBJ1-1; D gene unclear. Germline loops: CDR1 MNHEY, CDR2 SMNVEV (reference sequence). This CDR3 contains 13 residues. The ends were cut back, 5 bases at V and 4 bases at J, with 11 bases in the middle. CDR3 in amino acids: CASSTYRGTEAFF. Written as DNA, the CDR3 is TGTGCCAGCAGTACTTACCGCGGCACTGAAGCTTTCTTT.

The chain has TRBV18 and TRBJ2-3, with 7 bases identical to TRBD1. Germline CDR1 KGHSH, CDR2 LQKENI. After removal of 6 bases from V and 0 bases from J, the junction contained 9 bases not matched to a gene. The CDR3 loop spans 16 amino acids. CDR3 nucleotides: TGTGCCAGCTCGCCAAGGGACAGCGGCAGCACAGATACGCAGTATTTT. Amino acids: CASSPRDSGSTDTQYF.

The V and J genes are TRBV19 and TRBJ2-1, with D perhaps matching TRBD2 (6 bases). Trimming removed 5 bases from V and 0 bases from J, with 11 bases in between. This CDR3 has 15 amino acids. Germline V gives CDR1 LNHDA, CDR2 SQIVND (reference sequence). The CDR3 loop is CASSGAGSSYNEQFF. CDR3 DNA sequence: TGTGCCAGTAGTGGGGCGGGGAGCTCCTACAATGAGCAGTTCTTC.

The V call is TRBV2, the J call TRBJ1-2, with D unresolved. Trimming took 4 bases from V and 4 from J, leaving 7 bases between them. The CDR3 covers 12 residues. Germline CDR1 and CDR2: SNHLY and FYNNEI. As DNA, the CDR3 is TGTGCCAGCAGTGTGATCCCCTATGGCTACACCTTC. Translated: CASSVIPYGYTF.

The chain is built from TRBV5-1 and TRBJ2-1; weak D call: TRBD1 (6 bases). CDR1 and CDR2 (germline): SGHRS, YFSETQ. The length of the CDR3 is 15 residues. Trimming removed 0 bases from V and 3 bases from J, with 10 bases in between. The DNA for the CDR3 is TGCGCCAGCAGCTTGGATGGGGACAACTACAATGAGCAGTTCTTC. This gives the protein CASSLDGDNYNEQFF. The variable domain in full, completed from reference TRBV5-1 and TRBJ2-1, reads KAGVTQTPRYLIKTRGQQVTLSCSPISGHRSVSWYQQTPGQGLQFLFEYFSETQRNKGNFPGRFSGRQFSNSRSEMNVSTLELGDSALYLCASSLDGDNYNEQFFGPGTRLTVL.

V usage is TRBV4-1 and J usage is TRBJ1-2; D is unclear. V was cut by 0 bases and J by 3 bases, with 5 bases left in between. The CDR3 has 13 residues. CDR1 MGHRA and CDR2 YSYEKL come from the germline V gene. The CDR3 protein is CASSQERYYGYTF. DNA of the CDR3: TGCGCCAGCAGCCAAGAAAGATACTATGGCTACACCTTC.

The chain joins TRBV6-5 to TRBJ1-1; D gene uncertain. Trimming stripped 2 bases from V and 4 bases from J, with 11 bases between. The CDR3 runs to 14 residues. Germline CDR1 is MNHEY and CDR2 is SVGAGI. CDR3 in amino acids: CASSYGSISTEAFF. CDR3 nucleotide sequence: TGTGCCAGCAGTTACGGTTCCATTAGCACTGAAGCTTTCTTT.

This clone was counted at least ten times. The genes are TRBV7-2 and TRBJ2-2, with TRBD2 identical over 12 bases. Looked up from germline, CDR1 is SGHTA and CDR2 is FQGNSA. The junction had 6 bases not matched to a gene; V was cut back by 0 bases and J by 4 bases. This CDR3 region has 18 residues. The chain's CDR3 is CASSLALAGGRGTGELFF. DNA for the CDR3: TGTGCCAGCAGCTTAGCCCTAGCGGGAGGGAGGGGCACCGGGGAGCTGTTTTTT. Full variable domain (missing parts from reference TRBV7-2 and TRBJ2-2): GAGVSQSPSNKVTEKGKDVELRCDPISGHTALYWYRQSLGQGLEFLIYFQGNSAPDKSGLPSDRFSAERTGGSVSTLTIQRTQQEDSAVYLCASSLALAGGRGTGELFFGEGSRLTVL.

The CDR3 coding sequence is TGTGCCAGCAGCTCCGGGATCCCAACCTATGGCTACACCTTC. Encoded protein: CASSSGIPTYGYTF. This chain links TRBV7-9 with TRBJ1-2, with no clear D. V was clipped by 4 bases and J by 4 bases, with 13 bases between them. Germline V gives CDR1 SEHNR, CDR2 FQNEAQ (reference sequence). The CDR3 contains 14 residues.

The chain links TRBV11-2 to TRBJ2-7, with 10 bases fitting TRBD1. The CDR3 is 18 residues long. The V gene end was trimmed by 4 bases and the J gene end by 4 bases; junction bases not matched to a gene: 16. CDR1 and CDR2 from the germline V gene are SGHAT and FQNNGV. The CDR3 region is CASSSLNPRTGGRYEQYF. CDR3 sequence (DNA): TGTGCCAGCAGCTCCCTAAACCCGCGGACAGGGGGGAGGTACGAGCAGTACTTC.

The V call is TRBV19, the J call TRBJ2-1, with 8 bases fitting TRBD1. This CDR3 is built from 15 residues. The germline gives CDR1 LNHDA, CDR2 SQIVND (reference sequence). V shed 5 bases and J 5 bases; nucleotides not matched to a gene: 8. CDR3 sequence (DNA): TGTGCCAGTAGTCCGTGGCAGGGGGCCAACAATGAGCAGTTCTTC. Protein sequence: CASSPWQGANNEQFF.

The genes are TRBV7-8 and TRBJ2-5, with D perhaps TRBD1 (5 bases). The CDR3 runs to 13 residues. Trimming shortened V by 0 bases and J by 4 bases, and 6 bases separated the two germline ends. The germline CDR1 and CDR2 sequences are SGHVS and FQNEAQ. CDR3 in DNA: TGTGCCAGCAGCTTAGCCAGGGTAGAGACCCAGTACTTC. Translating it yields CASSLARVETQYF.

V gene TRBV5-1 combines with J gene TRBJ1-5; D not resolved. The CDR3 loop spans 15 amino acids. Germline CDR1 SGHRS, CDR2 YFSETQ. V lost 0 bases and J 1 base, leaving 8 bases between the germline ends. Here the CDR3 reads CASSLGVGSNQPQHF. For the CDR3, the DNA is TGCGCCAGCAGCTTGGGGGTAGGCAGCAATCAGCCCCAGCATTTT.

The table lists this clone with a few counts. This sequence joins TRBV12-5 and TRBJ2-5; 7 bases align to TRBD2. CDR1 and CDR2 (germline): LGHNT, FRNRAP. The V segment lost 5 bases and the J segment 1 base; nucleotides outside the gene matches: 19. CDR3 size: 19 residues. CDR3 amino acids: CASGPDTRSGDGIQETQYF. The CDR3 DNA reads as TGTGCTAGTGGTCCAGATACACGGAGCGGGGACGGAATCCAAGAGACCCAGTACTTC.

The chain uses TRBV29-1 and TRBJ2-7; 8 bases align to TRBD2. The J segment lost 2 bases and the V segment lost 6 bases, leaving 9 bases of the junction unmatched. Germline CDR1 SQVTM, CDR2 ANQGSEA. This CDR3 region has 14 residues. In DNA form, the CDR3 reads TGCAGCGTCAGGGGAACGGGAGGGACCTACGAGCAGTACTTC. It translates to CSVRGTGGTYEQYF.

The CDR3 spells CASSPLSLGTGNYEQYF. The CDR3 region has the DNA TGTGCCAGCTCACCACTTAGTTTGGGGACAGGAAACTACGAGCAGTACTTC. V gene TRBV18 combines with J gene TRBJ2-7; 8 positions match TRBD1. The CDR3 covers 17 residues. V gave up 1 base and J gave up 3 bases; unmatched junction bases: 11. Germline assignment: CDR1 KGHSH and CDR2 LQKENI.

Comment on this clone: The conserved final phenylalanine or tryptophan is absent from the CDR3, which likely points to a read error. The chain links TRBV6-6 to TRBJ1-1; tentatively, D is TRBD1 (6 bases). CDR3 size: 15 residues. Germline CDR1 is MNHNY and CDR2 is SVGAGI (reference sequence). V dropped 6 bases and J dropped 4 bases, with 18 bases sitting between them. CDR3 in DNA: TGTGCCAGCAGGCCGATGGACAGACGGGGCACTGAAGCTTTCCTT. It codes for CASRPMDRRGTEAFL.

The chain combines TRBV25-1 with TRBJ2-6, with a possible D match to TRBD1 (5 bases). V was cut by 3 bases and J by 4 bases, with 10 bases left in between. This CDR3 has 15 amino acids. From germline, CDR1 is MGHDK and CDR2 SYGVNS. The CDR3 is CASSEQGRGANVLTF. The CDR3 region has the DNA TGTGCCAGCAGTGAGCAGGGCCGAGGGGCCAACGTCCTGACTTTC.

V is TRBV4-3 and J is TRBJ2-1, with 13 bases matching TRBD2. Germline loops: CDR1 LGHNA, CDR2 YSLEER. Trimming at V came to 4 bases and at J to 5 bases, leaving 8 bases not matched to a gene. CDR3 size: 17 residues. The CDR3 DNA is TGCGCCAGCAGCCGCGATGTCGGACTAGCGGGAGACAATGAGCAGTTCTTC. Translated: CASSRDVGLAGDNEQFF.

V is TRBV11-2 and J is TRBJ2-7, with a weak D call TRBD2 (5 bases). The CDR3 has 14 amino acids. Germline loops: CDR1 SGHAT, CDR2 FQNNGV. The V end lost 3 bases, the J end lost 3 bases, and 12 bases lay between the germline ends. This chain's CDR3 is CASSLNSGFYEQYF. Here the CDR3 DNA reads TGTGCCAGCAGCTTGAACAGCGGCTTCTACGAGCAGTACTTC.

The chain uses TRBV28 and TRBJ1-5; D may be TRBD1 (5 bases). This CDR3 region has 17 residues. Germline CDR1 and CDR2: MDHEN and SYDVKM. V lost 5 bases to trimming and J lost 0 bases, with 17 bases between them. Here the CDR3 DNA reads TGTGCCAGCAGTGTGACAGACCTCGGAGGTAGCAATCAGCCCCAGCATTTT. It encodes CASSVTDLGGSNQPQHF.